These T cell receptor beta chains were read from a single sample in a study of CD8+ T cells in alopecia areata. TCRdb keeps only in-frame clones here, not all; method: immunoSEQ multiplex PCR. Found here are approximately 100,000 clones, approximately 52% of them singletons; the top ten hold 8% to 10%. Material for sequencing was CD4+ T cells sorted from blood. These receptors were obtained from a human donor in good health. CDR3s include the opening cysteine and the closing phenylalanine or tryptophan. A D gene is named only where the DNA matches it firmly. Rows may omit the clone size; those that give it use once, few, many or a size class.

cdr3_aa cdr3_nt j_call d_call v_call clone_size
CASSPASDTQYF TGTGCCAGTAGCCCGGCGTCAGATACGCAGTATTTT TRBJ2-3 . TRBV19 .
CASSQDRVWTETQYF TGTGCCAGCAGCCAAGACAGGGTGTGGACGGAGACCCAGTACTTC TRBJ2-5 . TRBV14 few
CASSNAGTSGRNEQFF TGTGCCAGCAGTAACGCCGGGACTAGCGGGCGAAATGAGCAGTTCTTC TRBJ2-1 TRBD2 TRBV6-6 .
CASSPTRTSGAGEQFF TGTGCCAGCAGCCCAACCCGGACTAGCGGGGCGGGGGAGCAGTTCTTC TRBJ2-1 TRBD2 TRBV5-8 many
CASSRGGTYNEQFF TGTGCCAGCAGCCGCGGTGGGACCTACAATGAGCAGTTCTTC TRBJ2-1 . TRBV5-4 few
CAWGGLETQYF TGTGCCTGGGGGGGGCTTGAGACCCAGTACTTC TRBJ2-5 . TRBV30 .
CASTARTGTAGGYTF TGTGCCAGTACCGCGCGAACCGGGACCGCGGGAGGCTACACCTTC TRBJ1-2 . TRBV19 .
CASSQGPAGPRPDTQYF TGCGCCAGCAGTCAGGGACCGGCGGGCCCGCGGCCAGATACGCAGTATTTT TRBJ2-3 . TRBV4-3 few
CASSLEFGGGTQYF TGCGCCAGCAGCTTGGAATTTGGAGGAGGGACCCAGTACTTC TRBJ2-5 . TRBV5-1 .
CASSSYNSPLHF TGTGCCAGCAGTTCATATAATTCACCCCTCCACTTT TRBJ1-6 . TRBV27 .
CASSDGGAGNQPQHF TGTGCCAGCAGTGATGGGGGCGCGGGCAATCAGCCCCAGCATTTT TRBJ1-5 . TRBV25-1 few
CSALTFLNTEAFF TGCAGCGCCTTGACGTTCTTGAACACTGAAGCTTTCTTT TRBJ1-1 . TRBV29-1 few
CASSPRGTGDTEAFF TGTGCCAGCAGCCCGAGGGGGACAGGGGACACTGAAGCTTTCTTT TRBJ1-1 TRBD1 TRBV5-4 .
CASSTQPGLTYEQYF TGCGCCAGCAGTACCCAACCGGGGCTCACCTACGAGCAGTACTTC TRBJ2-7 . TRBV5-1 .
CASRSDRDTGELFF TGTGCCAGCAGAAGTGACAGAGACACCGGGGAGCTGTTTTTT TRBJ2-2 . TRBV6-6 .
CSVAQGAEETQYF TGCAGCGTTGCACAGGGGGCTGAAGAGACCCAGTACTTC TRBJ2-5 TRBD1 TRBV29-1 .
CASTDSNTEKLFF TGTGCCAGCACCGACAGCAATACTGAAAAACTGTTTTTT TRBJ1-4 . TRBV6-6 .
CASTARKGAETQYF TGTGCCAGCACCGCCAGGAAGGGGGCGGAGACCCAGTACTTC TRBJ2-5 TRBD1 TRBV7-2 few
CASSQERRGSGANVLTF TGTGCCAGCAGCCAGGAAAGACGGGGCTCTGGGGCCAACGTCCTGACTTTC TRBJ2-6 . TRBV4-2 .
CAISESRGAQVDTQYF TGTGCCATCAGTGAGTCGAGAGGGGCGCAGGTAGATACGCAGTATTTT TRBJ2-3 . TRBV10-3 .
CASSLGSPSYEQYF TGTGCCAGCAGCTTAGGTTCCCCCTCCTACGAGCAGTACTTC TRBJ2-7 . TRBV7-2 .
CASSPYSGTGTNEQYF TGTGCCAGCAGCCCTTACTCTGGGACAGGGACTAACGAGCAGTACTTC TRBJ2-7 TRBD1 TRBV7-3 .
CASSRGTSGTRDTQYF TGTGCCAGCAGCCGTGGGACTAGCGGGACCAGGGATACGCAGTATTTT TRBJ2-3 TRBD2 TRBV7-2 few
CSVEVQGRTYGYTF TGCAGCGTTGAGGTACAGGGTCGCACCTATGGCTACACCTTC TRBJ1-2 . TRBV29-1 .
CASSLAQTGTQYF TGTGCCAGCAGCTTAGCGCAAACAGGGACCCAGTACTTC TRBJ2-5 . TRBV7-9 .
CASSFGLAGTNQETQYF TGTGCCAGCAGCTTCGGCCTAGCGGGGACCAACCAAGAGACCCAGTACTTC TRBJ2-5 TRBD2 TRBV7-9 .
CASSLPRGKETQYF TGTGCCAGCAGCCTCCCGCGGGGCAAAGAGACCCAGTACTTC TRBJ2-5 . TRBV21-1 .
CAWSGQGLGYTF TGTGCCTGGAGTGGACAGGGACTTGGCTACACCTTC TRBJ1-2 TRBD1 TRBV30 .
CASSPGQSTDTQYF TGTGCCAGCTCACCAGGACAGAGCACAGATACGCAGTATTTT TRBJ2-3 . TRBV18 .
CASTATGNTIYF TGTGCCAGCACGGCAACTGGAAACACCATATATTTT TRBJ1-3 . TRBV2 .
CAWSVGNPSGYTF TGTGCCTGGAGTGTGGGGAACCCCAGCGGCTACACCTTC TRBJ1-2 . TRBV30 .
CAIQGQGNRNEQFF TGTGCCATCCAAGGGCAGGGAAATAGGAATGAGCAGTTCTTC TRBJ2-1 . TRBV28 few
CASSEWRGNTEAFF TGTGCCAGCAGTGAATGGCGCGGGAACACTGAAGCTTTCTTT TRBJ1-1 . TRBV6-1 .
CSVEGQGGNEQYF TGCAGCGTTGAAGGACAGGGCGGCAACGAGCAGTACTTC TRBJ2-7 TRBD1 TRBV29-1 .
CSAGNNQPQHF TGCAGTGCAGGGAACAATCAGCCCCAGCATTTT TRBJ1-5 . TRBV20-1 .
CASSAGRTGEETQYF TGCGCCAGCAGCGCTGGACGGACGGGCGAGGAGACCCAGTACTTC TRBJ2-5 . TRBV5-1 once
CAWSLGVNYGYTF TGTGCCTGGAGTCTAGGGGTTAACTATGGCTACACCTTC TRBJ1-2 . TRBV30 once